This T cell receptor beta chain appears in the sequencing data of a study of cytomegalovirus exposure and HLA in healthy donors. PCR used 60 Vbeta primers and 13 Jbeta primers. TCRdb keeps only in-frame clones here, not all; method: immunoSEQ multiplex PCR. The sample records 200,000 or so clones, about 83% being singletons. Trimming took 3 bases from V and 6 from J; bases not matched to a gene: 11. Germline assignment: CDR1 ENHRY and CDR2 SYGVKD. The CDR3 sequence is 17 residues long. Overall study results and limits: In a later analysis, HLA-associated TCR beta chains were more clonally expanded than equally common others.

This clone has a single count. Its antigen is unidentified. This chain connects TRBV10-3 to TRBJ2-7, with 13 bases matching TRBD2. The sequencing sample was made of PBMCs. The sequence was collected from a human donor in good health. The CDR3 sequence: CAISDSGLAGRVGEQYF. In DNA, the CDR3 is TGTGCCATCAGTGACTCGGGACTAGCGGGAAGGGTGGGCGAGCAGTACTTC.